The next 29 T cell receptor beta chains were all read from a single sample in a study of post-analysis software for immune sequencing data. Study outcomes and limitations: Included in a set of roughly five TRBV segments more frequent in patients than controls were TRBV5-6, TRBV5-1 and TRBV20-1.

Their antigens remain unidentified. Incorporated into the TCR beta cDNA libraries were unique molecular identifiers, which served to reduce PCR and sequencing biases. TCRdb independently ran MiXCR on the PCR reads; one entry per CDR3 protein. The data contain hundreds of thousands of distinct CDR3 sequences, 30% of them singletons. Sequenced material: blood. Every receptor here comes from a girl aged 5 to 17 with multiple sclerosis.

The table lists this clonotype with a few counts. Here the CDR3 reads CASSSSNIQYF. The CDR3 DNA reads TGTGCCAGCAGTTCTAGCAACATTCAGTACTTC. V and J are TRBV27 and TRBJ2-4, with D possibly TRBD2 on 5 matching bases. The V and J ends lost 4 bases and 7 bases respectively, with 5 bases between them. CDR3 length: 11 amino acids. Germline loops: CDR1 MNHEY, CDR2 SMNVEV (reference sequence).

The chain is built from TRBV24-1 and TRBJ2-1; TRBD1 matches 7 bases. V shed 1 base and J 5 bases; nucleotides not matched to a gene: 4. CDR1 and CDR2 from the germline V gene are KGHDR and SFDVKD. This CDR3 spans 15 amino acids. CDR3 loop: CATSDFRDSHNEQFF. The CDR3 DNA follows: TGTGCCACCAGTGATTTCCGGGACAGTCACAATGAGCAGTTCTTC.

This clonotype was detected only a few times. The rearrangement links TRBV6-1 to TRBJ1-4; the D gene is possibly TRBD1 (6 bases). This CDR3 is 14 amino acids long. The V end was cut by 7 bases, the J end by 5 bases, with 14 bases between. Looked up from germline, CDR1 is MNHNS and CDR2 is SASEGT. The CDR3 reads CASKRTVINEKLFF. The CDR3 region has the DNA TGTGCCAGCAAGCGGACAGTTATCAATGAAAAACTGTTTTTT.

This clonotype was counted a few times. This sequence joins TRBV7-6 and TRBJ2-5; TRBD2 aligns across 11 bases. J lost 5 bases, V lost 5 bases, and 4 bases had no gene match. The germline gives CDR1 SGHVS, CDR2 FNYEAQ. The CDR3 runs to 14 residues. The CDR3 sequence: CASSTSGSGETQYF. The DNA for the CDR3 is TGTGCCAGCAGCACTAGCGGGAGTGGGGAGACCCAGTACTTC.

The V and J genes are TRBV6-5 and TRBJ1-2; D is uncertain. Per germline, CDR1 MNHEY and CDR2 SVGAGI. V shed 2 bases and J shed 4 bases, with 8 bases lying between them. The CDR3 consists of 13 residues. The CDR3 bases are TGTGCCAGCAGTTACGTCAGTACCTATGGCTACACCTTC. Translation gives CASSYVSTYGYTF.

In this sample, this clonotype turned up a few times. The chain employs TRBV5-1 and TRBJ2-1; D gene ambiguous. Trimming cost V 1 base and J 4 bases, with 3 bases left between them. This CDR3 has 12 amino acids. Germline values: CDR1 SGHRS, CDR2 YFSETQ. CDR3 region: CASSLQYNEQFF. The CDR3 DNA reads as TGCGCCAGCAGCTTGCAGTACAATGAGCAGTTCTTC.

This sequence joins TRBV25-1 and TRBJ1-6, with a possible D match to TRBD1 (5 bases). With 6 bases removed from V and 10 bases from J, the gap between germline ends came to 13 bases. Germline V gives CDR1 MGHDK, CDR2 SYGVNS. The CDR3 totals 13 residues. CDR3 sequence (DNA): TGTGCCAGCAGCGGAGGGACGGGATCACCCCTCCACTTT. Its protein product is CASSGGTGSPLHF.

The chain employs TRBV3-1 and TRBJ2-3, with 12 bases identical to TRBD2. The V segment lost 4 bases and the J segment 2 bases; nucleotides outside the gene matches: 16. CDR1 and CDR2 (germline): LGHDT, YNNKEL (reference sequence). The CDR3 length is 20 residues. DNA for the CDR3: TGTGCCAGCAGCCTCCCGGGACTAGCGGGCCTTTGGCTTGACACAGATACGCAGTATTTT. This encodes CASSLPGLAGLWLDTDTQYF.

The V gene is TRBV3-1, the J gene TRBJ1-2, with 7 bases aligning to TRBD1. The CDR3 has 14 amino acids. Unmatched junction bases numbered 3, after V lost 3 bases and J lost 2 bases. CDR1 and CDR2 from the germline V gene are LGHDT and YNNKEL (reference sequence). CDR3 loop: CASSHGQVNYGYTF. CDR3 nucleotide sequence: TGTGCCAGCAGCCATGGACAGGTCAACTATGGCTACACCTTC.

A few counts support this clonotype. The rearrangement uses TRBV2 and TRBJ2-1; the match to TRBD1 covers 9 bases. The CDR3 spans 13 residues. The J segment lost 15 bases and the V segment lost 6 bases, leaving 12 bases of the junction unmatched. Per the germline V gene, CDR1 is SNHLY and CDR2 is FYNNEI. The CDR3 loop is CASSKDGGTGRFF. In nucleotides, the CDR3 is TGTGCCAGCAGCAAAGACGGGGGGACAGGGCGGTTCTTC.

This clonotype was counted between two and nine times. The genes are TRBV20-1 and TRBJ1-5; tentative D call: TRBD1 (5 bases). Germline assignment: CDR1 DFQATT and CDR2 SNEGSKA (reference sequence). This CDR3 is built from 15 residues. V lost 3 bases and J 3 bases, leaving 15 bases between the germline ends. The CDR3 nucleotides read TGCAGTGCTAGGCAGGCAGGGATTATCAATCAGCCCCAGCATTTT. Protein sequence: CSARQAGIINQPQHF.

Worth noting for this clonotype: The DNA is omitted, as the CDR3 cannot be located on it reliably, and the CDR3 follows TCRdb's listing. The V and J genes are TRBV7-9 and TRBJ1-5; the DNA was not compared with TRBD1, the D call given in the table. The CDR3 region is 15 residues in length, termini included. The germline CDR1 and CDR2 sequences are SEHNR and FQNEAQ (reference sequence). Here the CDR3 reads CASSSTSQGDQPQHF.

This clonotype was seen only once. One end of the junction fails to match germline, which may point to a read error. The genes are TRBV6-5 and TRBJ1-2; no clear D. The CDR3 has 11 residues. Looked up from germline, CDR1 is MNHEY and CDR2 is SVGAGI. The CDR3, as DNA: TGTACCAGCATCGGGTTCTATGGCTACACCTTC. Its protein is CTSIGFYGYTF.

Many counts were recorded for this clonotype. This chain links TRBV7-2 with TRBJ2-5; possibly TRBD2 for D (5 bases). The CDR3 runs to 16 residues. Germline CDR1 SGHTA, CDR2 FQGNSA. V shed 5 bases and J shed 0 bases, with 16 bases lying between them. The CDR3 region has the DNA TGTGCCAGCAGCCCCGCGGGCGGCCAGTACCAAGAGACCCAGTACTTC. It translates to CASSPAGGQYQETQYF. The full variable domain, with the rest looked up from reference TRBV7-2 and TRBJ2-5, is GAGVSQSPSNKVTEKGKDVELRCDPISGHTALYWYRQSLGQGLEFLIYFQGNSAPDKSGLPSDRFSAERTGGSVSTLTIQRTQQEDSAVYLCASSPAGGQYQETQYFGPGTRLLVL.

There are a few counts of this clonotype. J is TRBJ1-5 and V is TRBV10-3; D ambiguous. The CDR3 length is 14 residues. The V gene lost 6 bases and the J gene lost 4 bases, with 13 bases spanning the gap. Germline lookup yields CDR1 ENHRY and CDR2 SYGVKD. The CDR3 DNA follows: TGTGCCATCAGCGAATTCGGCCTTAATCAGCCCCAGCATTTT. This translates into CAISEFGLNQPQHF.

The chain couples TRBV20-1 to TRBJ2-7; TRBD2 matches 10 bases. Germline V CDR1 and CDR2: DFQATT, SNEGSKA (reference sequence). The CDR3 sequence is 14 residues long. The trim removed 3 bases at V and 6 bases at J, leaving 8 bases unmatched. The CDR3 sequence: CSASVAGGGGEQYF. CDR3 DNA: TGCAGTGCTAGTGTAGCGGGAGGAGGGGGCGAGCAGTACTTC.

A word on this clonotype: A read error is possible here, since a much larger clone lies one base away. The chain has TRBV9 and TRBJ2-3, with TRBD2 matching 9 bases. The germline CDR1 and CDR2 sequences are SGDLS and YYNGEE. The V and J ends lost 3 bases and 0 bases, in that order; junction bases with no gene match: 2. The CDR3 runs to 15 residues. CDR3 coding DNA: TGTGCCAGCAGCGGTAGCGGGAGAAGCACAGATACGCAGTATTTT. This translates into CASSGSGRSTDTQYF.

The rearrangement links TRBV11-2 to TRBJ2-1; TRBD1 aligns across 8 bases. V trimming: 5 bases; J trimming: 1 base; junction bases outside the gene matches: 7. The CDR3 extends over 16 amino acids. The germline gives CDR1 SGHAT, CDR2 FQNNGV. The CDR3 region is CASSPGTGLSYNEQFF. Here the CDR3 DNA reads TGTGCCAGCAGCCCAGGGACAGGACTTTCCTACAATGAGCAGTTCTTC. Drawing the rest from reference TRBV11-2 and TRBJ2-1, the complete variable domain is EAGVAQSPRYKIIEKRQSVAFWCNPISGHATLYWYQQILGQGPKLLIQFQNNGVVDDSQLPKDRFSAERLKGVDSTLKIQPAKLEDSAVYLCASSPGTGLSYNEQFFGPGTRLTVL.

This clonotype was detected a few times. This chain connects TRBV9 to TRBJ2-5; D possibly matches TRBD1 or TRBD2 (5 bases each). CDR3 length: 14 amino acids. V lost 1 base, J lost 11 bases, and 18 bases lay in between. The V gene's germline CDR1 is SGDLS and CDR2 YYNGEE. The CDR3 protein is CASSVLLEGYEQYF. Here the CDR3 DNA reads TGTGCCAGCAGCGTACTACTAGAGGGGTATGAGCAGTACTTC.

The chain combines TRBV10-3 with TRBJ2-5; D is unresolved. Trimming stripped 0 bases from V and 2 bases from J, with 7 bases between. Germline CDR1 and CDR2: ENHRY and SYGVKD. The CDR3 extends over 14 amino acids. The CDR3 loop reads CAISESGLQETQYF. CDR3 DNA sequence: TGTGCCATCAGTGAGTCAGGATTGCAAGAGACCCAGTACTTC.

This clonotype showed up just a few times. CDR3 region: CASSLNSGGTEAFF. As DNA, the CDR3 is TGTGCCAGCAGTTTAAACTCCGGGGGAACTGAAGCTTTCTTT. The chain employs TRBV12-3 or TRBV12-4 and TRBJ1-1; D may be TRBD1 (5 bases). The V gene lost 2 bases and the J gene lost 5 bases, with 12 bases spanning the gap. The CDR3 is made up of 14 amino acids.

The rearrangement links TRBV6-1 to TRBJ1-2; D might be TRBD1 (5 bases). V was pared by 3 bases and J by 8 bases, with 19 bases between. The V gene's germline CDR1 is MNHNS and CDR2 SASEGT. The CDR3 length is 15 residues. DNA of the CDR3: TGTGCCAGCAGTGAGGCCCCGGGACCATGGGACGGCTACACCTTC. It yields the protein CASSEAPGPWDGYTF.

This clonotype was observed a few times. The chain carries TRBV20-1 and TRBJ2-5; D is perhaps TRBD1 (6 bases). Between the trimmed V and J ends, which lost 6 bases and 4 bases, there was a span of 15 bases. This CDR3 has 13 residues. Germline lookup yields CDR1 DFQATT and CDR2 SNEGSKA (reference sequence). The CDR3 DNA sequence: TGCAGTGCCTTCCGAGGGGGAAGAGAGACCCAGTACTTC. Its translation: CSAFRGGRETQYF.

The chain uses TRBV29-1 and TRBJ2-7, with no clear D. V lost 5 bases and J lost 2, with 10 bases in between. This CDR3 spans 12 amino acids. In germline, CDR1 is SQVTM, CDR2 ANQGSEA. The DNA for the CDR3 is TGCAGCGTTAGTTATCAGACCTACGAGCAGTACTTC. Amino acid sequence: CSVSYQTYEQYF.

This clonotype came up a few times. This chain connects TRBV3-1 to TRBJ1-1, with D unclear. In germline, CDR1 is LGHDT, CDR2 YNNKEL (reference sequence). V lost 1 base to trimming and J lost 6 bases, with 15 bases between them. There are 15 residues in the CDR3. The CDR3 sequence: CASSQGSGRAPEAFF. The DNA for the CDR3 is TGTGCCAGCAGCCAAGGGTCGGGCCGTGCCCCTGAAGCTTTCTTT.

This clonotype was seen repeatedly, ten times or more. The gene calls are TRBV29-1 and TRBJ1-2; D is perhaps TRBD1 (6 bases). Trimming cost V 6 bases and J 3 bases, with 14 bases left between them. In germline, CDR1 is SQVTM, CDR2 ANQGSEA. CDR3 length equals 13 residues. In DNA form, the CDR3 reads TGCAGCGTCCCCAAGCGACAGGACTATGGCTACACCTTC. It yields the protein CSVPKRQDYGYTF.

The rearrangement uses TRBV6-1 and TRBJ2-1; no reliable D call. The germline gives CDR1 MNHNS, CDR2 SASEGT. The CDR3 length is 12 residues. The V gene lost 5 bases and the J gene lost 5 bases, with 7 bases spanning the gap. In nucleotides, the CDR3 is TGTGCCAGCAGTCCACTCGACAATGAGCAGTTCTTC. Encoded protein: CASSPLDNEQFF.

The chain is built from TRBV2 and TRBJ2-6; D remains ambiguous. The V gene's germline CDR1 is SNHLY and CDR2 FYNNEI. The CDR3 is 15 amino acids. Trimming cost V 11 bases and J 3 bases, with 17 bases left between them. The chain's CDR3 is CAGKYIRYGANVLTF. Written as DNA, the CDR3 is TGTGCCGGCAAGTATATTAGATATGGGGCCAACGTCCTGACTTTC. The full variable domain, completed using reference TRBV2 and TRBJ2-6, is EPEVTQTPSHQVTQMGQEVILRCVPISNHLYFYWYRQILGQKVEFLVSFYNNEISEKSEIFDDQFSVERPDGSNFTLKIRSTKLEDSAMYFCAGKYIRYGANVLTFGAGSRLTVL.

The chain couples TRBV20-1 to TRBJ2-7; TRBD2 matches at 9 bases. V shed 6 bases and J 7 bases; nucleotides not matched to a gene: 10. CDR1 and CDR2 from the germline V gene are DFQATT and SNEGSKA (reference sequence). The CDR3 consists of 13 residues. The CDR3 sequence is CSAGGRAGWEQYF. CDR3 coding DNA: TGCAGTGCCGGCGGGAGGGCCGGTTGGGAGCAGTACTTC.